This T cell receptor beta chain came from a study of blood T cell repertoires in COVID-19. Original data processing: From reference gene primer amplification, estimates of nucleated cell counts were derived. Assay: immunoSEQ multiplex PCR; the TCRdb copy retains only in-frame clones and omits some. V and J calls and clone size are as listed in that table; D and trimming were resolved from the DNA. The data show around 330,000 clones, about 89% seen once. Unmatched junction bases numbered 6, after V lost 4 bases and J lost 5 bases. The CDR3 runs to 15 residues. Germline CDR1 reads KGHSH; CDR2 reads LQKENI. Those enrolled, adults aged 18 to 89 years, came from 20 to 25 US areas. Cohorts were determined from participant-reported clinical history. Resolution of symptoms, clearance, or two negative PCRs was present in recovered Cohort 3 donors.

Source material: PBMCs or T cells enriched from blood (not recorded which). The chain uses TRBV18 and TRBJ2-1; 9 bases fit TRBD2. The sequence was collected from a man in his fifties or sixties who had recovered from COVID-19. The DNA of the CDR3 is TGTGCCAGCTCACTATCCGGGACTAGCAACAATGAGCAGTTCTTC. Amino acids: CASSLSGTSNNEQFF.